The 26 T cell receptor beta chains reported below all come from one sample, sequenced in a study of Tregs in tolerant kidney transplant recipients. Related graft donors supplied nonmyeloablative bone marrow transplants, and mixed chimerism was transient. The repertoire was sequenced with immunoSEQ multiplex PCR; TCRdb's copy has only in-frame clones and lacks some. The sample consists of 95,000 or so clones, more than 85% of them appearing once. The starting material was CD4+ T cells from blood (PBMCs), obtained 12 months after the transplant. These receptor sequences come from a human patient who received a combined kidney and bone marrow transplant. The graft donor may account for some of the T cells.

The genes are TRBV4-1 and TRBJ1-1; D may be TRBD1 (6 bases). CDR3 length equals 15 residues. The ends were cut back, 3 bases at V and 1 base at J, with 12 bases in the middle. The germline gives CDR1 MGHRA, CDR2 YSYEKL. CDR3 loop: CASSQLIQGNTEAFF. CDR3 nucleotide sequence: TGCGCCAGCAGCCAGTTAATACAGGGGAACACTGAAGCTTTCTTT.

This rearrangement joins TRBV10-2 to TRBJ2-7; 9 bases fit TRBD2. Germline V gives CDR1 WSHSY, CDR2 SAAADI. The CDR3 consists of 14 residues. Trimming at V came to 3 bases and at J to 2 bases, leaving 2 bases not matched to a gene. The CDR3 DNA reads TGCGCCAGCAGTGATACTAGCGGGCCCTACGAGCAGTACTTC. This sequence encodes CASSDTSGPYEQYF.

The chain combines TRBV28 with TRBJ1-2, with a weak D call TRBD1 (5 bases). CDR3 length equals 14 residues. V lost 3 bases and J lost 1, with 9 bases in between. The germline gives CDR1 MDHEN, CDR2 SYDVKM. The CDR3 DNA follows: TGTGCCAGCAGTTTGCAGGGAGGTAACTATGGCTACACCTTC. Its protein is CASSLQGGNYGYTF.

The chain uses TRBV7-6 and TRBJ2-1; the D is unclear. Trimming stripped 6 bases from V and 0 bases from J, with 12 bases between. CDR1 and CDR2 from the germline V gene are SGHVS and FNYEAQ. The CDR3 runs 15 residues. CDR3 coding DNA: TGTGCCAGCAGTCGAAGTGCTAACTCCTACAATGAGCAGTTCTTC. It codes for CASSRSANSYNEQFF.

The chain's CDR3 is CASSLVWERANEQFF. CDR3 coding DNA: TGTGCCAGCAGCTTAGTGTGGGAGCGGGCCAATGAGCAGTTCTTC. The rearrangement joins TRBV7-9 to TRBJ2-1, with D tentatively TRBD2 (6 bases). V was clipped by 1 base and J by 6 bases, with 13 bases between them. The CDR3 totals 15 residues. Germline assignment: CDR1 SEHNR and CDR2 FQNEAQ (reference sequence).

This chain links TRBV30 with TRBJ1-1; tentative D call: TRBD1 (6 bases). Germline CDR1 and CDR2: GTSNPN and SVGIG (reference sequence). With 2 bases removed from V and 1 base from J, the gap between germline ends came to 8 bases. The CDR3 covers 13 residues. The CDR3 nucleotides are TGTGCCTGGAGTTCACAGGGGAACACTGAAGCTTTCTTT. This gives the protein CAWSSQGNTEAFF.

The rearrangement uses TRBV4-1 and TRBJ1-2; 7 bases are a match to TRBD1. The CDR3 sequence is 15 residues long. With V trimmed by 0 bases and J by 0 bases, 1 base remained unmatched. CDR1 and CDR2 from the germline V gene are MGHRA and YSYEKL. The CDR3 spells CASSQDTGANYGYTF. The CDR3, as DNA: TGCGCCAGCAGCCAAGATACAGGGGCTAACTATGGCTACACCTTC.

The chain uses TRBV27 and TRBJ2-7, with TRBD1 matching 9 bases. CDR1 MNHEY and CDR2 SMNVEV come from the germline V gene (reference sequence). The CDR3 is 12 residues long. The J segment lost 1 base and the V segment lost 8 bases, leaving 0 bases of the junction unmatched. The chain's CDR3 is CASGQGSYEQYF. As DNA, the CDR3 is TGTGCCAGCGGACAGGGGTCCTACGAGCAGTACTTC.

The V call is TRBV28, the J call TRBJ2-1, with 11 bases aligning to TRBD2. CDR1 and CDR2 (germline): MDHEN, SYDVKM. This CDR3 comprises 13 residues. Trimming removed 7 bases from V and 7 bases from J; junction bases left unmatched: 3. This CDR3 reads CASIRLAGNEQFF. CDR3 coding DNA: TGTGCCAGCATTAGACTAGCGGGAAATGAGCAGTTCTTC.

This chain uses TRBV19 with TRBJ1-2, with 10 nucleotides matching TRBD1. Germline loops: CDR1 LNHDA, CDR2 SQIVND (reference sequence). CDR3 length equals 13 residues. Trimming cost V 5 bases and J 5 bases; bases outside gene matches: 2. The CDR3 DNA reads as TGTGCCAGTAGTCCGGGACAGGGGTATGGCTACACCTTC. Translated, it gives CASSPGQGYGYTF.

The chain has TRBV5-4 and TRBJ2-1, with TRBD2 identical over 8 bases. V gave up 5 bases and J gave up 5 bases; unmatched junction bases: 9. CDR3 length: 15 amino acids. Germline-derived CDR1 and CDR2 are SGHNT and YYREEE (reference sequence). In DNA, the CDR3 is TGTGCCAGCAGATCCCTAGCGGGTAAGCACAATGAGCAGTTCTTC. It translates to CASRSLAGKHNEQFF.

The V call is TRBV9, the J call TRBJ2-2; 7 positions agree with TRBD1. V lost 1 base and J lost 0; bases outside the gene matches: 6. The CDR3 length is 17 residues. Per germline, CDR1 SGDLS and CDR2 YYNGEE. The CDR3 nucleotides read TGTGCCAGCAGCGTAAATAGTCAGGGGGCGAACACCGGGGAGCTGTTTTTT. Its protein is CASSVNSQGANTGELFF.

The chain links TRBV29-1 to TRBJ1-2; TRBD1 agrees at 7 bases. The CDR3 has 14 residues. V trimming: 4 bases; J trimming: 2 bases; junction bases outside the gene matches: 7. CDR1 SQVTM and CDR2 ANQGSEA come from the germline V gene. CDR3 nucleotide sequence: TGCAGCGTTGGGGGACAGATTCTGAACTATGGCTACACCTTC. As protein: CSVGGQILNYGYTF.

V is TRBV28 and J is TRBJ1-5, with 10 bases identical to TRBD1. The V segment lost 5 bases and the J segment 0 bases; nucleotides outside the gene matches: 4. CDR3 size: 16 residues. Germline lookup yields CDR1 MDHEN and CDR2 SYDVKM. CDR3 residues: CASSLRTGGSNQPQHF. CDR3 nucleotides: TGTGCCAGCAGTCTTAGGACAGGGGGTAGCAATCAGCCCCAGCATTTT.

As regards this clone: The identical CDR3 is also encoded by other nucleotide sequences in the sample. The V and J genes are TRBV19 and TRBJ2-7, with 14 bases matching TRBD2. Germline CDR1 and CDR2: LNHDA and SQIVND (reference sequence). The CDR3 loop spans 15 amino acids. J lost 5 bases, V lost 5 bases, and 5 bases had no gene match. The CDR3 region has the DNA TGTGCCAGTAGTCCTGGGACTAGCGGGAGCAACGAGCAGTACTTC. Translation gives CASSPGTSGSNEQYF. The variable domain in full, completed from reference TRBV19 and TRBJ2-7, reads DGGITQSPKYLFRKEGQNVTLSCEQNLNHDAMYWYRQDPGQGLRLIYYSQIVNDFQKGDIAEGYSVSREKKESFPLTVTSAQKNPTAFYLCASSPGTSGSNEQYFGPGTRLTVT.

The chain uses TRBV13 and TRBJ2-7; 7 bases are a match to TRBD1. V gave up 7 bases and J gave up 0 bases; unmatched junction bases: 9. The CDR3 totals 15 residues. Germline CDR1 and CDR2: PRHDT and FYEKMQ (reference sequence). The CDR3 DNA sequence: TGTGCCAGCAAGCTGTTCGGGGACAGCTCCTACGAGCAGTACTTC. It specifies CASKLFGDSSYEQYF.

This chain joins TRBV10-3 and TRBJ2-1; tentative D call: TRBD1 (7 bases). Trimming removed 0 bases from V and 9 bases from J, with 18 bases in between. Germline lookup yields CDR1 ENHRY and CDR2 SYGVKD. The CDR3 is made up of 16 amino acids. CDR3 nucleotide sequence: TGTGCCATCAGTGAGTCCGGCAGGGGGGCCTCCGGTGAGCAGTTCTTC. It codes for CAISESGRGASGEQFF.

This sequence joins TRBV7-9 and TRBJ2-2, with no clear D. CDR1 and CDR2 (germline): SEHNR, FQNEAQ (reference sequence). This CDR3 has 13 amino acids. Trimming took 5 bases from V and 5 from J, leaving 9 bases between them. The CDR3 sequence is CASSPVLTGELFF. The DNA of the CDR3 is TGTGCCAGCAGCCCGGTCTTGACCGGGGAGCTGTTTTTT.

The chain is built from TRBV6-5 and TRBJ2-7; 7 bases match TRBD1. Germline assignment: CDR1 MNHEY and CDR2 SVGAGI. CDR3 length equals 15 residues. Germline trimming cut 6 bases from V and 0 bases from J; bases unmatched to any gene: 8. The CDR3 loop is CASRLTGQSSYEQYF. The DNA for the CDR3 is TGTGCCAGCAGACTCACGGGACAGAGCTCCTACGAGCAGTACTTC.

CDR3 bases: TGTGCCAGTAGCCCTCATCCATGGACAGGGAATGTAGAAAAACTGTTTTTT. Translation gives CASSPHPWTGNVEKLFF. The chain has TRBV19 and TRBJ1-4; 8 bases are a match to TRBD1. The trim removed 6 bases at V and 8 bases at J, leaving 17 bases unmatched. The CDR3 consists of 17 residues. CDR1 is LNHDA, CDR2 SQIVND, per germline (reference sequence).

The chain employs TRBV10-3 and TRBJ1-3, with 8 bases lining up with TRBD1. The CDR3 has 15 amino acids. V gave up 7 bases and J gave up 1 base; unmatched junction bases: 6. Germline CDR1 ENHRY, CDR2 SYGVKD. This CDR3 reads CAITGQGFSGNTIYF. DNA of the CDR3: TGTGCCATCACAGGACAGGGTTTTTCTGGAAACACCATATATTTT.

The CDR3 here is CASSLYRQGAYGYTF. CDR3 DNA: TGTGCCAGCAGTCTCTATCGACAGGGCGCCTATGGCTACACCTTC. V and J are TRBV27 and TRBJ1-2; 7 nucleotides line up with TRBD1. The CDR3 runs to 15 residues. J lost 4 bases, V lost 5 bases, and 10 bases had no gene match. Per germline, CDR1 MNHEY and CDR2 SMNVEV (reference sequence).

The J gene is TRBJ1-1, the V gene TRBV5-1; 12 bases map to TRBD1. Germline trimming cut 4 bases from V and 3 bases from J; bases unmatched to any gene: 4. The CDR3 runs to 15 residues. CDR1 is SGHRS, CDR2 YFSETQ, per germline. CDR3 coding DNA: TGCGCCAGCAGCCCGGGACAGGGGGCGGACACTGAAGCTTTCTTT. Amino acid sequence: CASSPGQGADTEAFF.

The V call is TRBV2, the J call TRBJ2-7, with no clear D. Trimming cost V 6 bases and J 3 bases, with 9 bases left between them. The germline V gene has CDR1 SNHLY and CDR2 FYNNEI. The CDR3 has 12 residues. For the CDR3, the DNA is TGTGCCAGCAGGTTCAGGAACTACGAGCAGTACTTC. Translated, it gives CASRFRNYEQYF. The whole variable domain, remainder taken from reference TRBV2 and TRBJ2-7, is EPEVTQTPSHQVTQMGQEVILRCVPISNHLYFYWYRQILGQKVEFLVSFYNNEISEKSEIFDDQFSVERPDGSNFTLKIRSTKLEDSAMYFCASRFRNYEQYFGPGTRLTVT.

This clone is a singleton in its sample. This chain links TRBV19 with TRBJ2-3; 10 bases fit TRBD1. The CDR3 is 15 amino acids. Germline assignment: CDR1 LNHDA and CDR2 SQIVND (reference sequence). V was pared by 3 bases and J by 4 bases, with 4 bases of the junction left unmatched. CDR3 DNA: TGTGCCAGTAGTATCGACAGGGGGCTCGCAGATACGCAGTATTTT. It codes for CASSIDRGLADTQYF.

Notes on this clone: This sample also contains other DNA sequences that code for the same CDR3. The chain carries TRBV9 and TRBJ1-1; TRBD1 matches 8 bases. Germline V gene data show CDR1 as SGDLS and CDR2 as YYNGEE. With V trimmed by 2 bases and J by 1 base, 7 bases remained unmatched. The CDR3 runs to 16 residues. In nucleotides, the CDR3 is TGTGCCAGCAGCGTCGGGACAGGAGTTCCGAACACTGAAGCTTTCTTT. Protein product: CASSVGTGVPNTEAFF.